This T cell receptor (beta chain) was sequenced for a study of T cells in Graves' hyperthyroidism and ophthalmopathy (dated by TCRdb to 2018 to 2020). Describing the broader study: A discovery cohort of roughly 96 patients, fewer than 50 with Graves' ophthalmopathy and 55 to 65 with stable Graves' hyperthyroidism, was used to find distinguishing TCR V-J signatures. The 100 discovery patients were randomly divided into training and test sets at a 7:3 ratio. According to the paper, TCR Vbeta CDR3 sequencing was carried out on 135 peripheral blood samples, which came from 40 to 45 ophthalmopathy, 70 to 80 hyperthyroidism and roughly 17 progressor patients. An independent validation cohort of under 20 hyperthyroidism patients and roughly 16 patients who later progressed to ophthalmopathy tested prospective prediction of ophthalmopathy. In addition, the study compared T-cell repertoires in thyroid tissue and in blood from six Graves' hyperthyroidism patients. After blood sampling, hyperthyroidism patients were treated with methimazole at a starting dose of 30 mg daily, and ophthalmopathy patients were treated with high-dose intravenous methylprednisolone. What the authors observed across the whole study: No statistical method was used to set the sample size in advance, and investigators knew the group allocation. Most expanded thyroid clonotypes (frequency above 0.001) were also found in blood, which suggests that blood repertoires may mirror thyroid immune responses. Ophthalmopathy was separated from stable hyperthyroidism by a 13 V-J signature model, with just over 85% sensitivity and approximately 84% specificity obtained in cross-validation and 80%/75% obtained in testing. In validation, progression to ophthalmopathy was predicted by the model with 65% to 71% sensitivity and approximately 78% specificity, a median of 6.5 months before onset.

This clonotype was seen only a few times. Its antigen is currently not known. Base qualities are not provided; no much larger clone lies one nucleotide away. V loses 4 bases, J loses 2 bases, and the germline ends lie 9 bases apart. CDR1 is given as MNHEY and CDR2 as SMNVEV, both from the germline V gene (reference sequence). The CDR3 covers 14 residues, taking in both the cysteine and the phenylalanine. The sequence is cut down to CDR3 DNA, 42 bases in frame from base 1. The study excluded patients with uncontrolled infections, other autoimmune diseases, pregnancy or lactation. Diagnoses were established on the basis of clinical symptoms, serum thyroxine and TRAb, thyroid ultrasound, and orbital computed tomography. Total RNA was extracted using Trizol reagent, and RNA quality was assessed on an Agilent 2100 Bioanalyzer. TCR beta CDR3 regions were amplified from RNA transcripts. The TCR CDR3 was subjected to a first round of RT-PCR using the HTBI primer set and the Qiagen OneStep RT-PCR kit. Libraries were constructed in a second round of multiplex PCR, after which size selection and purification were performed. Sequencing of the libraries was done on an Illumina HiSeq2000 using paired-end 100 bp reads. In the paper's pipeline: Raw data were processed with SOAPnuke, discarding reads with adapters, uncalled bases, mean Phred below 15, or no exact constant-primer or identifier match. COPE v1.2.5 was used to merge the high-quality paired reads, and each unique nucleotide sequence was defined as a clonotype. MiTCR v1.1 was used to align clonotypes to the IMGT TRBV, TRBD and TRBJ reference segments. Analysis was restricted to V-J combinations with a frequency above 0.0001, which covered 99.2% of repertoires. A TCS score was defined as the ratio of F50 (clonal expansion) to E x V (chaos), with BLOSUM62-based TCRdist applied between CDR3 peptides within each V-J. Welch's t-statistics and random forest reduced roughly 500 V-J features to roughly 13, which were used in a naive Bayes classifier (R e1071). The similarity between thyroid and blood repertoires was quantified using the Morisita-Horn index. In TCRdb, the public reads were trimmed at Q25 with fastp and aligned with MiXCR, with productive beta chains retained. Every distinct CDR3 protein forms one entry, paired with its most common genes and DNA. Here the V and J calls rest on TCRdb's processing, not on the authors' analysis. Counted in this sample were more than 500,000 distinct CDR3 sequences; around 43% of them appeared once. Of the sample, about two fifths falls within the top ten clones.

Sequencing used peripheral blood or thyroid tissue (not recorded which). The sequence joins TRBV27 to TRBJ1-5; no D gene call is confident. The receptor's source is an adult woman with Graves' disease, either hyperthyroidism or ophthalmopathy (not recorded which). The CDR3 amino acid sequence is: CASSSGVGNQPQHF. The nucleotide sequence is TGTGCCAGCAGTTCCGGCGTGGGCAATCAGCCCCAGCATTTT.